What follows are 16 T cell receptor beta chains derived from one specimen sequenced in a study of blood T cell repertoires in COVID-19 (dated by TCRdb to 2020 to 2022). The library was built by means of the immunoSEQ multiplex PCR assay. In TCRdb, the immuneACCESS table is reduced to in-frame sequences with V and J assigned. These tables do not hold every clone; where another copy was compared, an unresolved V gene accounts for under half, and the others remain unexplained. This sample gives just over 150,000 clones in total; about 93% of them show up just once. The ten most abundant clones make up roughly 4.4% of the sample. The material sequenced was peripheral blood. The receptors come from a woman between 45 and 60 years old with acute or convalescent COVID-19.

This clone has more than one count but fewer than ten. The V gene is TRBV7-8, the J gene TRBJ1-6; D uncertain. The V end was cut by 1 base, the J end by 9 bases, with 4 bases between. The CDR3 contains 12 residues. The germline gives CDR1 SGHVS, CDR2 FQNEAQ. In DNA form, the CDR3 reads TGTGCCAGCAGCTTAGATATTTCACCCCTCCACTTT. Protein: CASSLDISPLHF.

The rearrangement links TRBV5-6 to TRBJ2-7, with TRBD1 matching 7 bases. The trim removed 4 bases at V and 3 bases at J, leaving 13 bases unmatched. Germline V lookup: CDR1 SGHDT, CDR2 YYEEEE. CDR3 length equals 16 residues. DNA for the CDR3: TGTGCCAGCAGCCTGACAGGGACGGTTTCCATCTACGAGCAGTACTTC. Protein product: CASSLTGTVSIYEQYF.

Only a few counts were recorded for this clone. J is TRBJ2-7 and V is TRBV5-4; 7 nucleotides line up with TRBD2. There are 14 residues in the CDR3. The junction had 13 bases not matched to a gene; V was cut back by 9 bases and J by 4 bases. In germline, CDR1 is SGHNT, CDR2 YYREEE (reference sequence). CDR3 sequence: CATRPGGGGYEQYF. CDR3 bases: TGTGCCACCAGGCCGGGCGGGGGAGGATACGAGCAGTACTTC.

The chain has TRBV3-1 (or the pseudogene TRBV3-2) and TRBJ2-2, with D hard to call. V dropped 2 bases and J dropped 1 base, with 11 bases sitting between them. The CDR3 runs 16 residues. Germline V CDR1 and CDR2: LGHDT, YNNKEL (reference sequence). CDR3 coding DNA: TGTGCCAGCAGCCAACAGTACCCCCTGAACACCGGGGAGCTGTTTTTT. Amino acids: CASSQQYPLNTGELFF.

J is TRBJ1-1 and V is TRBV11-1, with D maybe TRBD1 (6 bases). CDR3 length: 14 amino acids. V was clipped by 6 bases and J by 2 bases, with 13 bases between them. CDR1 SGHAT and CDR2 FQDESV come from the germline V gene (reference sequence). The CDR3 DNA is TGTGCCAGCAGATTCGACAGGACCAACACTGAAGCTTTCTTT. Protein: CASRFDRTNTEAFF.

The chain has TRBV13 and TRBJ2-7; TRBD1 aligns across 10 bases. V lost 5 bases to trimming and J lost 5 bases; unmatched junction nucleotides: 9. Germline loops: CDR1 PRHDT, CDR2 FYEKMQ (reference sequence). This CDR3 is built from 15 residues. The CDR3 protein is CASSPRPGTGDEQYF. The CDR3 DNA reads TGTGCCAGCAGCCCACGTCCCGGGACAGGGGACGAGCAGTACTTC. Drawing the rest from reference TRBV13 and TRBJ2-7, the complete variable domain is AAGVIQSPRHLIKEKRETATLKCYPIPRHDTVYWYQQGPGQDPQFLISFYEKMQSDKGSIPDRFSAQQFSDYHSELNMSSLELGDSALYFCASSPRPGTGDEQYFGPGTRLTVT.

The J gene is TRBJ1-1, the V gene TRBV3-1 (or the pseudogene TRBV3-2), with D perhaps TRBD1 (6 bases). The CDR3 is 16 residues long. Trimming removed 5 bases from V and 3 bases from J, with 19 bases in between. Germline CDR1 is LGHDT and CDR2 is YNNKEL (reference sequence). The chain's CDR3 is CASSSRSGQGHTEAFF. For the CDR3, the DNA is TGTGCCAGCAGCTCTCGCTCGGGGCAGGGGCACACTGAAGCTTTCTTT.

The V and J genes are TRBV6-5 and TRBJ2-2; D gene uncertain. There are 13 residues in the CDR3. The V gene's germline CDR1 is MNHEY and CDR2 SVGAGI. V was pared by 5 bases and J by 4 bases, with 8 bases between. CDR3 region: CASSIAVTGELFF. The DNA for the CDR3 is TGTGCCAGCAGTATAGCAGTCACCGGGGAGCTGTTTTTT.

The V and J genes are TRBV5-4 and TRBJ2-3, with a possible D match to TRBD2 (5 bases). CDR3 length equals 14 residues. CDR1 is SGHNT, CDR2 YYREEE, per germline (reference sequence). Trimming stripped 0 bases from V and 1 base from J, with 6 bases between. The CDR3 protein is CASSLVRGTDTQYF. CDR3 sequence (DNA): TGTGCCAGCAGCTTGGTGAGGGGCACAGATACGCAGTATTTT.

The V and J genes are TRBV7-6 and TRBJ1-1; tentative D call: TRBD1 (6 bases). Germline CDR1 SGHVS, CDR2 FNYEAQ. The V end lost 1 base, the J end lost 5 bases, and 11 bases lay between the germline ends. This CDR3 contains 14 residues. The CDR3 here is CASSLGTGFTEAFF. CDR3 nucleotide sequence: TGTGCCAGCAGCTTAGGCACAGGGTTTACTGAAGCTTTCTTT.

The rearrangement links TRBV28 to TRBJ1-1; D gene ambiguous. The V end was cut by 1 base, the J end by 5 bases, with 8 bases between. Germline loops: CDR1 MDHEN, CDR2 SYDVKM. The CDR3 has 13 residues. CDR3 bases: TGTGCCAGCAGTTTATACGCGGGGACTGAAGCTTTCTTT. This gives the protein CASSLYAGTEAFF.

The rearrangement uses TRBV10-3 and TRBJ1-5; D unresolved. Germline V gene sequence: CDR1 ENHRY, CDR2 SYGVKD. V was cut by 4 bases and J by 8 bases, with 12 bases left in between. This CDR3 has 13 amino acids. In DNA form, the CDR3 reads TGTGCCATCAGTGTCCGGGAACGGGAGCCCCAGCATTTT. Protein product: CAISVREREPQHF.

The rearrangement joins TRBV15 to TRBJ2-5; possibly TRBD2 for D (6 bases). CDR3 size: 14 residues. Germline CDR1 LNHNV, CDR2 YYDKDF (reference sequence). Trimming took 5 bases from V and 0 from J, leaving 10 bases between them. The CDR3 DNA sequence: TGTGCCACCAGCTCGGGGAGGAACCAAGAGACCCAGTACTTC. Translating gives CATSSGRNQETQYF.

V usage is TRBV7-9 and J usage is TRBJ2-3; maybe TRBD2 (5 bases). In germline, CDR1 is SEHNR, CDR2 FQNEAQ (reference sequence). V lost 4 bases, J lost 6 bases, and 14 bases lay in between. The CDR3 is 14 amino acids. The CDR3 DNA sequence: TGTGCCAGCAGCTCTATGGAGGCTAGGGATACGCAGTATTTT. Its translation: CASSSMEARDTQYF.

The chain links TRBV19 to TRBJ1-2; D is unresolved. V was trimmed by 7 bases and J by 2 bases, leaving 17 bases between them. Germline V gene data show CDR1 as LNHDA and CDR2 as SQIVND (reference sequence). The CDR3 consists of 15 residues. The CDR3 loop reads CASTLREGRNYGYTF. CDR3 in DNA: TGTGCCAGTACCCTCCGAGAGGGTAGGAACTATGGCTACACCTTC.

V gene TRBV11-2 combines with J gene TRBJ1-4; D unresolved. The germline gives CDR1 SGHAT, CDR2 FQNNGV. V dropped 4 bases and J dropped 9 bases, with 12 bases sitting between them. This CDR3 spans 13 amino acids. The CDR3 reads CASSSPRVQKLFF. The CDR3 coding sequence is TGTGCCAGCAGCTCCCCCCGGGTCCAAAAACTGTTTTTT.